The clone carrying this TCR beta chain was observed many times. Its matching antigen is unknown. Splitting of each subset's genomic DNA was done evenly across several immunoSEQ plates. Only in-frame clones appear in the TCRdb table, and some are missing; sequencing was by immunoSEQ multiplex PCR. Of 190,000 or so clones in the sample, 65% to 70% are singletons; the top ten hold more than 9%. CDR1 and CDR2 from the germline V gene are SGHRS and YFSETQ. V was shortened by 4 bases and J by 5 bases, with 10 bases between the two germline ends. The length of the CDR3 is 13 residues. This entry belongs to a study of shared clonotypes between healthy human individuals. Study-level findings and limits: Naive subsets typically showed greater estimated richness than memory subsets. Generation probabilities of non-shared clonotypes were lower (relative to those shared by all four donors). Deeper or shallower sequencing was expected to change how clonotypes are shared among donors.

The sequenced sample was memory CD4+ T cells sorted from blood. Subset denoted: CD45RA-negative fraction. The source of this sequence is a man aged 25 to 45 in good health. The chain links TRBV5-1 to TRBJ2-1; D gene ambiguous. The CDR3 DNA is TGCGCCAGCAGCCCCCAGCCGAACAATGAGCAGTTCTTC. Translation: CASSPQPNNEQFF.